The rows below give T cell receptor beta chains drawn from one sample of a study of T cell responses to AZD1222 COVID-19 vaccine. Data came from immunoSEQ multiplex PCR; TCRdb stores just in-frame clones and leaves some out. Among around 88,000 clones listed, approximately 89% were seen once. The sample consisted of peripheral blood, taken on day 0 of MenACWY control vaccination. Receptors were obtained from an adult in good health. Each CDR3 is given without its conserved first and last residue. Fields, in order: J gene, V gene, clone size, CDR3 protein. Clone sizes are given selectively: once, few, many, or a class where the clone is expanded.

J: TRBJ2-5; V: TRBV9; size: .; CDR3: ASSVGGEDQETQY
J: TRBJ1-5; V: TRBV11-2; size: .; CDR3: ASSSGPNQPQH
J: TRBJ1-3; V: TRBV28; size: .; CDR3: ASLRTGGSSSGNTIY
J: TRBJ2-5; V: TRBV24-1; size: .; CDR3: ATSDPGPTQETQY
J: TRBJ1-1; V: TRBV6-5; size: few; CDR3: ASSLGQAMNTEAF
J: TRBJ2-1; V: TRBV27; size: .; CDR3: ASSFNAGQGALRNEQF
J: TRBJ2-7; V: TRBV29-1; size: .; CDR3: SVEGGQGVWEQY
J: TRBJ2-3; V: TRBV11-3; size: once; CDR3: ASTPAPRITDTQY
J: TRBJ1-2; V: TRBV9; size: .; CDR3: ASSPSRDNFYGYT
J: TRBJ2-7; V: TRBV6-5; size: .; CDR3: ASSFTGFAYEQY
J: TRBJ1-1; V: TRBV7-9; size: .; CDR3: ASTEFRSGTEAF
J: TRBJ1-1; V: TRBV6-5; size: .; CDR3: ASSYSKGTGITEAF
J: TRBJ1-4; V: TRBV3-1/TRBV3-2; size: .; CDR3: ASSQGQGREKLF
J: TRBJ2-1; V: TRBV4-2; size: .; CDR3: ASSLASGGREQF
J: TRBJ1-2; V: TRBV5-4; size: .; CDR3: ASSEFPGQGSNYGYT
J: TRBJ1-2; V: TRBV28; size: .; CDR3: ASIRATNYGYT
J: TRBJ1-4; V: TRBV5-1; size: .; CDR3: ASSQGRSATNEKLF
J: TRBJ1-5; V: TRBV5-1; size: .; CDR3: ASSPAGDQPQH
J: TRBJ2-5; V: TRBV10-1; size: .; CDR3: ASSELGRLAGVTQETQY
J: TRBJ1-3; V: TRBV9; size: few; CDR3: ASSVDPGSSGNTIY
J: TRBJ2-2; V: TRBV27; size: .; CDR3: ASNGDTGELF
J: TRBJ1-6; V: TRBV29-1; size: .; CDR3: SVEDKGGNSPLH
J: TRBJ1-1; V: TRBV3-1/TRBV3-2; size: .; CDR3: ASSHRQAPEAF
J: TRBJ2-1; V: TRBV5-4; size: .; CDR3: ASSLEGGGSSYNEQF
J: TRBJ2-7; V: TRBV4-3; size: .; CDR3: ASSIRQGLYEQY
J: TRBJ1-2; V: TRBV27; size: few; CDR3: ASSLGPGYGYT
J: TRBJ2-1; V: TRBV7-2; size: .; CDR3: AGSLNLASYNEQF
J: TRBJ1-2; V: TRBV5-1; size: .; CDR3: ASSPPGDGVGYT
J: TRBJ2-7; V: TRBV6-2/TRBV6-3; size: .; CDR3: ASSSILHGGTGGYEQY
J: TRBJ1-1; V: TRBV28; size: .; CDR3: GAGGNTEAF
J: TRBJ2-6; V: TRBV7-9; size: .; CDR3: ASSLPPLVISGANVLT
J: TRBJ2-5; V: TRBV15; size: .; CDR3: ATSRDWETQY
J: TRBJ2-2; V: TRBV9; size: .; CDR3: ASRAGTGAGELF
J: TRBJ2-2; V: TRBV7-2; size: .; CDR3: ASSLWTNTGELF